This TCR beta chain was found in a study of blood T cells in healthy people across ages. The CDR3 has 14 amino acids. The V gene's germline CDR1 is SEHNR and CDR2 FQNEAQ (reference sequence). With 5 bases clipped from V and 8 bases from J, the junction kept 6 bases outside the gene matches. This clonotype was detected a few times. Next came a second PCR, run for roughly 7 to 12 cycles, which used a sample-barcoded 5' primer along with a J-beta primer mix. TCRdb redid the calling of the 5' RACE reads with MiXCR, one entry per CDR3 protein. Of approximately 900,000 distinct CDR3 sequences in the sample, almost 30% are singletons; the top ten hold roughly 10%. These sequences were also reported in another study, on T cells of mothers and their children.

Sequencing was done on a sample of blood. The chain links TRBV7-9 to TRBJ1-6; 7 bases align to TRBD1. The TCR was taken from a woman between 35 and 50 years old in good health. CDR3: CASSAGQDHSPLHF. The CDR3, as DNA: TGTGCCAGCAGCGCCGGACAGGACCATTCACCCCTCCACTTT.